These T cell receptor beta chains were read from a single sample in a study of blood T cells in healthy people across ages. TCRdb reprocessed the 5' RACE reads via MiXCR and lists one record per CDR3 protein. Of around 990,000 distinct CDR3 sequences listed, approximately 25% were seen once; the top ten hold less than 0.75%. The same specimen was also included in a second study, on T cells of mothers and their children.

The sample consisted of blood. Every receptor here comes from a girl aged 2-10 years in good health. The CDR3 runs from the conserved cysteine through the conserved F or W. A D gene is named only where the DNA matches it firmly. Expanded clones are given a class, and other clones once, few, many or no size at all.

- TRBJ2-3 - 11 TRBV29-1 CSMGGTDTQYF TGCAGCATGGGGGGCACAGATACGCAGTATTTT
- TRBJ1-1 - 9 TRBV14 CASSHATGF TGTGCCAGCAGCCATGCTACGGGATTT
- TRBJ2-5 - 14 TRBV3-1 CASSQDYQGETQYF TGTGCCAGCAGCCAAGATTATCAAGGGGAGACCCAGTACTTC
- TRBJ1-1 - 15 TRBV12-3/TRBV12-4 CASSVDRDLGTEAFF TGTGCCAGCAGTGTGGACCGGGACCTCGGGACTGAAGCTTTCTTT
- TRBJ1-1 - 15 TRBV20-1 CSARAVFRANTEAFF TGCAGTGCTAGAGCGGTTTTTCGGGCTAACACTGAAGCTTTCTTT
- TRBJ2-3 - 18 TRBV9 CASSGLSPGQNPPDTQYF TGTGCCAGCAGCGGTCTCAGTCCCGGACAGAACCCGCCAGATACGCAGTATTTT
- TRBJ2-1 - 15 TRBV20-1 CSAWASGISNPEQFF TGCAGTGCTTGGGCGTCCGGGATCTCAAATCCCGAGCAGTTCTTC
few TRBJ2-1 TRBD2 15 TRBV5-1 CASSLQAGGAHEQFF TGCGCCAGCAGCTTGCAAGCGGGAGGAGCCCATGAGCAGTTCTTC
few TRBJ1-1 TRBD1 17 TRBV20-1 CSARGGRGQGGNTEAFF TGCAGTGCTAGAGGAGGCCGCGGACAGGGCGGGAACACTGAAGCTTTCTTT
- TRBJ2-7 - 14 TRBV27 CASSLITNSYEQYF TGTGCCAGCAGTTTAATAACAAATTCCTACGAGCAGTACTTC
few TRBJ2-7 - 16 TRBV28 CASSTSRTPSSYEQYF TGTGCCAGCAGCACCTCCCGGACGCCGAGCTCCTACGAGCAGTACTTC
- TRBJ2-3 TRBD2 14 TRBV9 CASSVGLAVDTQYF TGTGCCAGCAGCGTGGGACTAGCGGTGGATACGCAGTATTTT
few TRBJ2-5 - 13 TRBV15 CATSPGRGETQYF TGTGCCACCAGCCCCGGACGGGGAGAGACCCAGTACTTC
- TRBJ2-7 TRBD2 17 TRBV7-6 CASSLGDERGFSYEQYF TGTGCCAGCAGCTTAGGGGATGAGCGGGGGTTCTCCTACGAGCAGTACTTC
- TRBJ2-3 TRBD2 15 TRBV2 CASSGTSGGGDTQYF TGTGCCAGCAGTGGGACTAGCGGGGGCGGGGATACGCAGTATTTT
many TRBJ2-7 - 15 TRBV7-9 CASSGESRGTYEQYF TGTGCCAGCAGTGGGGAGTCACGGGGGACCTACGAGCAGTACTTC
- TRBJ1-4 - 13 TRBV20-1 CSARADEDEKLFF TGCAGTGCTAGAGCGGATGAGGATGAAAAACTGTTTTTT
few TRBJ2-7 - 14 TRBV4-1 CASSQDPGNYEQYF TGCGCCAGCAGCCAAGACCCGGGGAACTACGAGCAGTACTTC
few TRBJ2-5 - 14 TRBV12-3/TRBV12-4 CASSLEASLETQYF TGTGCCAGCAGTTTAGAGGCTTCCCTGGAGACCCAGTACTTC
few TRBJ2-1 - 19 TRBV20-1 CSAGFRAMLRLYSYNEQFF TGCAGTGCTGGATTTAGGGCTATGTTGAGGTTATACTCCTACAATGAGCAGTTCTTC
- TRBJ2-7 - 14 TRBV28 CASSITISSYEQYF TGTGCCAGCAGTATCACTATAAGCTCCTACGAGCAGTACTTC
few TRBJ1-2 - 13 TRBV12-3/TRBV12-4 CASSFGGRDGYTF TGTGCCAGCAGTTTCGGGGGAAGGGATGGCTACACCTTC
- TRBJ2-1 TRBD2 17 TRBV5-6 CASSLLDGLAGVNEQFF TGTGCCAGCAGCTTGTTAGATGGACTAGCGGGAGTTAATGAGCAGTTCTTC